This record concerns one TCR beta chain sequence. Measured with immunoSEQ multiplex PCR; TCRdb has only the in-frame clones, and not every one. The table has fewer than 500,000 clones, about 90% seen once. This specimen comes from a study of blood T cell repertoires in COVID-19. Germline loops: CDR1 LNHDA, CDR2 SQIVND (reference sequence). V lost 7 bases and J lost 0, with 12 bases in between. CDR3 length equals 15 residues. The chain has TRBV19 and TRBJ2-2; D not resolved. This clonotype was obtained from a man aged 18 to 30 with COVID-19, enrolled during active disease. The sequenced material came from peripheral blood. The CDR3 sequence is CASIGDFSNTGELFF. DNA for the CDR3: TGTGCCAGTATAGGTGACTTCTCGAACACCGGGGAGCTGTTTTTT.